These 29 T cell receptor beta chains share one sample of origin, sequenced in a study of tumor-infiltrating lymphocytes in primary liver carcinoma. Starting material of about 450 ng total RNA yielded TCR beta cDNA via a constant-region primer. Slightly modified ARM-PCR with three nested multiplex PCR rounds yielded TCR beta libraries. Amplification in the first two PCR rounds was performed using TRBV1-TRBV30 forward primers and a C-beta reverse primer for 9 to 11 cycles each. TCRdb analysed the multiplex PCR reads with MiXCR anew, one entry per CDR3 protein. The table has about 320,000 distinct CDR3 sequences, roughly two thirds seen once. Alongside blood RNA obtained from unsorted whole blood, germline DNA was also extracted. The material sequenced was peripheral blood. The receptors derive from a man aged 40-49 years with primary liver carcinoma and hepatitis B virus infection.

This clonotype showed up many times. V is TRBV6-1 and J is TRBJ1-4; D ambiguous. CDR3 size: 16 residues. The germline V gene has CDR1 MNHNS and CDR2 SASEGT. V was shortened by 1 base and J by 8 bases, with 17 bases between the two germline ends. The CDR3 DNA reads TGTGCCAGCAGTGAAGTGGGCCTTTCAACGGGGGAAAAACTGTTTTTT. Protein: CASSEVGLSTGEKLFF.

Details on this clonotype: A much bigger clone sits one base away, suggesting this may be a read error. The chain carries TRBV29-1 and TRBJ1-2; the match to TRBD1 covers 9 bases. The CDR3 spans 15 residues. V shed 7 bases and J 6 bases; nucleotides not matched to a gene: 15. Looked up from germline, CDR1 is SQVTM and CDR2 is ANQGSEA. CDR3 DNA sequence: TGCAGCGCCCAGTGGGGACAGGGAAGTAAGCATGGCTACACCTTC. This encodes CSAQWGQGSKHGYTF. The variable domain in full, with the rest retrieved from reference TRBV29-1 and TRBJ1-2, is SAVISQKPSRDICQRGTSLTIQCQVDSQVTMMFWYRQQPGQSLTLIATANQGSEATYESGFVIDKFPISRPNLTFSTLTVSNMSPEDSSIYLCSAQWGQGSKHGYTFGSGTRLTVV.

This clonotype was detected many times. This chain connects TRBV12-3 or TRBV12-4 to TRBJ1-2; D not resolved. The CDR3 contains 13 residues. The V and J ends lost 6 bases and 8 bases respectively, with 16 bases between them. This CDR3 is CASSYGPRRGYTF. The CDR3 bases are TGTGCCAGCAGCTATGGACCCCGGCGGGGCTACACCTTC.

As to this clonotype: Its ends do not fully match the called genes, so a read error is possible. V and J are TRBV6-1 and TRBJ1-5; D not certain. CDR1 and CDR2 (germline): MNHNS, SASEGT. CDR3 length equals 14 residues. This CDR3 is CAGSEGYSNQPQHF. The CDR3 DNA sequence: TGTGCCGGCAGTGAGGGCTATAGCAATCAGCCCCAGCATTTT.

This clonotype was counted between two and nine times. This sequence joins TRBV30 and TRBJ2-3; D call uncertain. Trimming cost V 3 bases and J 4 bases, with 8 bases left between them. CDR1 and CDR2 (germline): GTSNPN, SVGIG (reference sequence). There are 12 residues in the CDR3. CDR3 amino acids: CAWRKASDTQYF. CDR3 DNA sequence: TGTGCCTGGAGAAAGGCTTCAGATACGCAGTATTTT.

Notes on this clonotype: A read error may explain this, as a much larger clone is one base away. The rearrangement links TRBV29-1 to TRBJ2-2; D may be TRBD1 (5 bases). This CDR3 has 12 residues. Germline V gene lookup returns CDR1 SQVTM and CDR2 ANQGSEA. The CDR3 nucleotides are TGCATCGTTGTACCAGGGCCCGGGGAGCTGTTTTTT. Its translation is CIVVPGPGELFF.

The chain combines TRBV6-5 with TRBJ2-2, with TRBD2 matching 7 bases. CDR1 and CDR2 from the germline V gene are MNHEY and SVGAGI. This CDR3 spans 16 amino acids. Trimming cost V 5 bases and J 4 bases; bases outside gene matches: 10. CDR3 amino acids: CASSALEGGPTGELFF. CDR3 nucleotides: TGTGCCAGCAGTGCCCTTGAGGGAGGGCCCACCGGGGAGCTGTTTTTT.

A note on this clonotype: This clone may be a read error of a much larger clone one base away. The J gene is TRBJ2-1, the V gene TRBV30; possibly TRBD2 for D (5 bases). The CDR3 runs 13 residues. The V end lost 4 bases, the J end lost 3 bases, and 10 bases lay between the germline ends. The V gene's germline CDR1 is GTSNPN and CDR2 SVGIG (reference sequence). CDR3 nucleotides: TGTGCCTGGAAAGCGGTTTTCTACAATGAGCAGTTCTTC. Translation: CAWKAVFYNEQFF.

The V gene is TRBV5-4, the J gene TRBJ2-1, with TRBD1 identical over 10 bases. The CDR3 totals 15 residues. CDR1 is SGHNT and CDR2 is YYREEE in the germline V gene (reference sequence). V trimming: 7 bases; J trimming: 3 bases; junction bases outside the gene matches: 7. CDR3 loop: CASGIGQGDYNEQFF. CDR3 nucleotide sequence: TGTGCCAGCGGCATAGGACAGGGGGACTACAATGAGCAGTTCTTC.

On this clonotype itself: A much larger clonotype is one base distant, so this may be a read error. The genes are TRBV6-6 and TRBJ2-5; 7 nucleotides match TRBD1. The CDR3 loop spans 13 amino acids. V shed 4 bases and J 3 bases; nucleotides not matched to a gene: 2. Germline V gives CDR1 MNHNY, CDR2 SVGAGI (reference sequence). CDR3 in amino acids: CASSWDRKETQYF. The CDR3 bases are TGTGCCAGCAGTTGGGACAGAAAAGAGACCCAGTACTTC.

To note about this clonotype: A much larger clone sits a single nucleotide away, making a read error possible. The gene calls are TRBV6-6 and TRBJ2-6; D call uncertain. The CDR3 spans 16 residues. CDR1 MNHNY and CDR2 SVGAGI come from the germline V gene (reference sequence). In nucleotides, the CDR3 is TGTGCCAGCAGTTACCAGGTTCCCTCTGAGGCCAACGTCCTGACTTTC. It translates to CASSYQVPSEANVLTF.

The rearrangement joins TRBV25-1 to TRBJ1-3; D remains unclear. V was trimmed by 7 bases and J by 3 bases, leaving 16 bases between them. The CDR3 consists of 15 residues. Germline lookup yields CDR1 MGHDK and CDR2 SYGVNS. The CDR3 region is CASTPYRAVGNTIYF. CDR3 coding DNA: TGTGCCAGCACGCCTTATAGGGCCGTTGGAAACACCATATATTTT.

This clonotype has more than one count but fewer than ten. It may be a read error: a sequence one base away is much more abundant. The chain uses TRBV6-1 and TRBJ1-5, with 7 bases aligning to TRBD1. The CDR3 has 16 amino acids. Germline CDR1 and CDR2: MNHNS and SASEGT. CDR3 coding DNA: TGTGCCAGCAGTGAAGGAGGGGGCGAGAGCAATCAGTCCCAGCATTTT. This encodes CASSEGGGESNQSQHF.

For this clonotype: This is likely a read error, given that the CDR3 carries no conserved phenylalanine or tryptophan at its end. The chain uses TRBV11-2 and TRBJ2-5; 10 bases are a match to TRBD2. Germline V gene sequence: CDR1 SGHAT, CDR2 FQNNGV. This CDR3 has 17 residues. CDR3 sequence: CASNLSPAGGAQETQYL. The CDR3 DNA reads as TGTGCCAGCAACTTATCCCCAGCGGGAGGGGCCCAAGAGACCCAGTACTTA.

The chain is built from TRBV7-9 and TRBJ2-7; D gene ambiguous. The germline gives CDR1 SEHNR, CDR2 FQNEAQ (reference sequence). The CDR3 is made up of 15 amino acids. V was cut by 7 bases and J by 5 bases, with 21 bases left in between. CDR3 DNA: TGTGCCAGCACCTTTGGAAGTACAAATACCGACGAGCAGTACTTC. Translating gives CASTFGSTNTDEQYF.

This clonotype turned up a few times. A much larger clone lies one base from this, so it may be a read error. CDR3 in amino acids: CASSLKGNYGYTF. The CDR3 nucleotides read TGTGCCAGCAGCTTAAAGGGGAACTATGGCTACACCTTC. This sequence joins TRBV11-2 and TRBJ1-2, with TRBD1 as a possible D gene (5 bases). The CDR3 length is 13 residues. V lost 2 bases, J lost 2 bases, and 6 bases lay in between. Germline CDR1 is SGHAT and CDR2 is FQNNGV.

A note on this clonotype: Since a much larger clone is just one base distant, this may be a read error. CDR3 coding DNA: TGCAGCGTTGAATTTGCTAGGGGGAGAGATTATGGAGATACGCAGTATTTT. Protein product: CSVEFARGRDYGDTQYF. V and J are TRBV29-1 and TRBJ2-3; D may be TRBD1 (6 bases). The CDR3 has 17 amino acids. With 2 bases removed from V and 5 bases from J, the gap between germline ends came to 23 bases. The germline CDR1 and CDR2 sequences are SQVTM and ANQGSEA.

The V call is TRBV18, the J call TRBJ1-5; 7 positions match TRBD1. Germline V CDR1 and CDR2: KGHSH, LQKENI. V dropped 6 bases and J dropped 5; count of bases not matched to a gene: 10. The CDR3 has 15 amino acids. CDR3 nucleotides: TGTGCCAGCTCGTTCGCAGGGGGTCCTGATCAGCCCCAGCATTTT. Its translation: CASSFAGGPDQPQHF.

This rearrangement joins TRBV5-1 to TRBJ2-1; 8 nucleotides line up with TRBD1. This CDR3 contains 14 residues. The J segment lost 9 bases and the V segment lost 4 bases, leaving 9 bases of the junction unmatched. Germline V gene lookup returns CDR1 SGHRS and CDR2 YFSETQ. CDR3 DNA sequence: TGCGCCAGCAGCCCGGGACAGGCGATCGGTGAGCAGTTCTTC. It translates to CASSPGQAIGEQFF.

The chain carries TRBV13 and TRBJ2-7, with TRBD2 identical over 16 bases. Trimming at V came to 5 bases and at J to 0 bases, leaving 13 bases not matched to a gene. CDR3 length: 20 amino acids. In germline, CDR1 is PRHDT, CDR2 FYEKMQ (reference sequence). CDR3: CASSPLAGLAGGPLSYEQYF. As DNA, the CDR3 is TGTGCCAGCAGCCCACTAGCGGGACTAGCGGGAGGGCCGCTCTCCTACGAGCAGTACTTC.

Details on this clonotype: One end of the junction fails to match germline, which may point to a read error. This rearrangement joins TRBV11-2 to TRBJ2-2; 8 bases are a match to TRBD2. The CDR3 loop spans 15 amino acids. The V gene's germline CDR1 is SGHAT and CDR2 FQNNGV. The CDR3 DNA reads as TGTGCCAGCAGCCCCGGGGGGGGGAACACCGGGGAGCCGTTTTTT. It codes for CASSPGGGNTGEPFF.

In its sample, this clonotype was seen a few times. The junction differs from germline at one of its ends, possibly a read error. This sequence joins TRBV6-1 and TRBJ1-1; D is undetermined. This CDR3 is built from 13 residues. Germline V gene sequence: CDR1 MNHNS, CDR2 SASEGT. The CDR3 bases are TGTGCCAACAGTTTTCATCGGAATACTGAAGCTTTCTTT. It encodes CANSFHRNTEAFF.

As concerns this clonotype: Since a much larger clone is just one base distant, this may be a read error. The CDR3 loop is CAGSGSILGRGPYNEQFF. DNA of the CDR3: TGTGCCGGCAGTGGTTCCATACTGGGTAGAGGACCCTACAATGAGCAGTTCTTC. This sequence joins TRBV6-2 or TRBV6-3 and TRBJ2-1; D is undetermined. Germline V gene lookup returns CDR1 MNHEY and CDR2 SVGEGT. The CDR3 extends over 18 amino acids.

Worth noting for this clonotype: This could be a read error, since a much larger clone is one nucleotide away. This rearrangement joins TRBV4-1 to TRBJ1-2, with 9 bases aligning to TRBD1. Per the germline V gene, CDR1 is MGHRA and CDR2 is YSYEKL. There are 13 residues in the CDR3. This CDR3 is CASSRTGGYGYIF. CDR3 bases: TGCGCCAGCAGCCGCACAGGGGGCTATGGCTACATCTTC.

Notes on this clonotype: This may arise from a read error, as a much more abundant clone is one base away. CDR3 protein: CASSESSGGETHYF. CDR3 coding DNA: TGTGCCAGCAGTGAATCGAGCGGAGGCGAGACCCATTACTTC. The rearrangement uses TRBV6-1 and TRBJ2-5; a weak D match, TRBD2 (5 bases). Looked up from germline, CDR1 is MNHNS and CDR2 is SASEGT. The length of the CDR3 is 14 residues.

A note on this clonotype: Here the CDR3 omits its conserved ending phenylalanine or tryptophan, so a read error is the likely source. The chain uses TRBV11-2 and TRBJ2-5; 11 bases are a match to TRBD2. CDR1 is SGHAT and CDR2 is FQNNGV in the germline V gene. This CDR3 is 15 amino acids long. J gave up 3 bases and V 4 bases, and 4 bases lay outside the gene matches. CDR3 loop: CASSYQGLAEETQYY. The CDR3 DNA sequence: TGTGCCAGCAGCTATCAGGGACTAGCGGAAGAGACCCAGTACTAC.

V and J are TRBV5-1 and TRBJ2-3, with TRBD1 matching 8 bases. With 4 bases clipped from V and 5 bases from J, the junction kept 9 bases outside the gene matches. Looked up from germline, CDR1 is SGHRS and CDR2 is YFSETQ. This CDR3 contains 15 residues. CDR3 amino acids: CASSGGQGAGDTQYF. The CDR3 DNA reads as TGCGCCAGCAGCGGCGGACAGGGTGCGGGAGATACGCAGTATTTT.

About this clonotype itself: One base away lies a much larger clone, so this may be a sequencing read error. The chain is built from TRBV6-1 and TRBJ2-1; 8 bases align to TRBD2. The CDR3 totals 19 residues. Unmatched junction bases numbered 18, after V lost 4 bases and J lost 4 bases. Germline values: CDR1 MNHNS, CDR2 SASEGT. The CDR3 spells CASSVTSAKYTVRYNEQFF. The DNA of the CDR3 is TGTGCCAGCAGTGTGACTAGCGCAAAATACACGGTACGATACAATGAGCAGTTCTTC.

Details on this clonotype: The conserved final phenylalanine or tryptophan is absent from the CDR3, which likely points to a read error. The rearrangement joins TRBV11-1 to TRBJ2-4, with D perhaps TRBD1 or TRBD2 (5 bases each). Germline CDR1 is SGHAT and CDR2 is FQDESV (reference sequence). V shed 1 base and J shed 6 bases, with 7 bases lying between them. The CDR3 totals 13 residues. CDR3 sequence: CASSLGGINIQYL. The DNA of the CDR3 is TGTGCCAGCAGCTTAGGGGGGATAAACATTCAGTACCTT.